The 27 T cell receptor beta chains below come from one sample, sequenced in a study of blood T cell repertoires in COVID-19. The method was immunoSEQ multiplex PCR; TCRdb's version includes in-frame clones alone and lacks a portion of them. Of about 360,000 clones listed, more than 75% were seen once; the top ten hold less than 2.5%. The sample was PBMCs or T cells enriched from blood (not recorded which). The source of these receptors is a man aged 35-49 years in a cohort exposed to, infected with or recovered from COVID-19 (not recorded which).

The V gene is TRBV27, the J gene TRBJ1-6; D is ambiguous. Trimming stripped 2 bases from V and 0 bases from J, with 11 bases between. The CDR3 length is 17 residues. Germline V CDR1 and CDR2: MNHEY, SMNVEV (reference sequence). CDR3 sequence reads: CASSLGRPSSYNSPLHF. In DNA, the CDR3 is TGTGCCAGCAGTTTAGGCAGGCCAAGCTCCTATAATTCACCCCTCCACTTT.

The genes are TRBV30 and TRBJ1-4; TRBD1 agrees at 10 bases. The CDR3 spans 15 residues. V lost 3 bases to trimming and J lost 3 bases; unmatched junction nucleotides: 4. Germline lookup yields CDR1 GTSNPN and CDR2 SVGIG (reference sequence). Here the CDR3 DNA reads TGTGCCTGGAGACGCGGGACAGGGGCTAATGAAAAACTGTTTTTT. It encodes CAWRRGTGANEKLFF.

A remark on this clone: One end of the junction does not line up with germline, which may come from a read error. CDR3 DNA: TGTGCCAGCAGCTCAAAACTAGCGGGGTTCACCGAGGAGCTGTTTTTT. Protein: CASSSKLAGFTEELFF. This rearrangement joins TRBV7-2 to TRBJ2-2, with TRBD2 identical over 10 bases. Germline CDR1 is SGHTA and CDR2 is FQGNSA. The length of the CDR3 is 16 residues.

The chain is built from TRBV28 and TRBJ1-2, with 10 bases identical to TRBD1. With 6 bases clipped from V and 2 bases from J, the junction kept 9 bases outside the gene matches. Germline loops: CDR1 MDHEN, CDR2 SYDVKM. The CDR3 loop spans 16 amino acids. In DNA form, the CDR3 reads TGTGCCAGCAGCCCATCCCAGACAGGGGGCAACTATGGCTACACCTTC. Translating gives CASSPSQTGGNYGYTF.

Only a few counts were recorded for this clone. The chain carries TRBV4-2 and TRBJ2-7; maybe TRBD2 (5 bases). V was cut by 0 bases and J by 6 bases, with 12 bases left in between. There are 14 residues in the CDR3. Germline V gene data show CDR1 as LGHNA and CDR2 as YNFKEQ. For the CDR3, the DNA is TGTGCCAGCAGCCAAGACGACTATCGACCCGAGCAGTACTTC. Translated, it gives CASSQDDYRPEQYF.

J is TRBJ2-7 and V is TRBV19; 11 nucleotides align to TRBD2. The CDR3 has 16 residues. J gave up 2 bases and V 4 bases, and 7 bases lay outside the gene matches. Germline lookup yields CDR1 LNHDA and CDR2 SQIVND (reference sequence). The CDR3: CASSSLAGGRTYEQYF. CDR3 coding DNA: TGTGCCAGTAGTAGTCTAGCGGGAGGTCGCACCTACGAGCAGTACTTC. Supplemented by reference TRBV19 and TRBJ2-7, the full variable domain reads DGGITQSPKYLFRKEGQNVTLSCEQNLNHDAMYWYRQDPGQGLRLIYYSQIVNDFQKGDIAEGYSVSREKKESFPLTVTSAQKNPTAFYLCASSSLAGGRTYEQYFGPGTRLTVT.

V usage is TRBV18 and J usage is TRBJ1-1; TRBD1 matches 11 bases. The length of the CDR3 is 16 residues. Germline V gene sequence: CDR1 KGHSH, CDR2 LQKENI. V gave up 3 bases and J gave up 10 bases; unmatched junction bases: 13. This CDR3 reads CASSPQTGQGARVAFF. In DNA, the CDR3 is TGTGCCAGCTCACCTCAGACCGGACAGGGGGCGAGGGTAGCTTTCTTT.

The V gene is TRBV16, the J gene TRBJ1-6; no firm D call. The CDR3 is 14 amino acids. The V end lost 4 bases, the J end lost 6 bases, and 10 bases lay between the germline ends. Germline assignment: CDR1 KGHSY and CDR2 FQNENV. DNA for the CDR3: TGTGCCAGCAGCCCCCCAGGTGCTAATTCACCCCTCCACTTT. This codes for CASSPPGANSPLHF.

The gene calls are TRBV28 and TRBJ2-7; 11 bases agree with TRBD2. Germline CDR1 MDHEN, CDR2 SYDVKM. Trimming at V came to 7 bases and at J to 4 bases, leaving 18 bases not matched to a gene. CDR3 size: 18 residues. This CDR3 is CASTPHSTSGRVVYEQYF. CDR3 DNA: TGTGCCAGCACCCCCCATTCTACTAGCGGGAGAGTAGTTTACGAGCAGTACTTC.

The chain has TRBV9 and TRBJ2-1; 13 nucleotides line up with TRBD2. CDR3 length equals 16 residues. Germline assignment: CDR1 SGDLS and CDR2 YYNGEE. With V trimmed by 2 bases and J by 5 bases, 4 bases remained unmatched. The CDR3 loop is CASSVGLAGKDNEQFF. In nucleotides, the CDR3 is TGTGCCAGCAGCGTGGGACTAGCGGGAAAGGACAATGAGCAGTTCTTC. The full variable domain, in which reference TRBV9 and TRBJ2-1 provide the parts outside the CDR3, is DSGVTQTPKHLITATGQRVTLRCSPRSGDLSVYWYQQSLDQGLQFLIQYYNGEERAKGNILERFSAQQFPDLHSELNLSSLELGDSALYFCASSVGLAGKDNEQFFGPGTRLTVL.

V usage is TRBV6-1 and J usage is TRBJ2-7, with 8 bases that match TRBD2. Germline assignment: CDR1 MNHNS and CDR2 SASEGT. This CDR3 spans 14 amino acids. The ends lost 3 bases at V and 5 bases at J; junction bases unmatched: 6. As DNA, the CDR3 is TGTGCCAGCAGTGATTTGGACGGGAGGGACGAGCAGTACTTC. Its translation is CASSDLDGRDEQYF.

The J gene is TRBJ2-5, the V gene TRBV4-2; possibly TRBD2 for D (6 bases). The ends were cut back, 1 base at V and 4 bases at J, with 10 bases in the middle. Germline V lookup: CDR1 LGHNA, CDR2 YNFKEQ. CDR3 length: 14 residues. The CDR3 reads CASSQGPGRETQYF. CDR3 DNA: TGTGCCAGCAGCCAAGGCCCCGGGAGAGAGACCCAGTACTTC.

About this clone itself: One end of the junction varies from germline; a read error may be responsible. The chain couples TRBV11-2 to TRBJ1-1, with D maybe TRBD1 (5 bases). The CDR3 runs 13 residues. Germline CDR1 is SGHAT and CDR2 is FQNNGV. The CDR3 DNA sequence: TGTGCCAGCAGCTCTCAGGACAACACTGAAACTTTCTTT. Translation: CASSSQDNTETFF.

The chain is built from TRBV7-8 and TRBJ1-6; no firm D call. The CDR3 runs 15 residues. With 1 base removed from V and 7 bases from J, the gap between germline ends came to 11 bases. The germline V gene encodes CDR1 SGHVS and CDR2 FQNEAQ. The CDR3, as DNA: TGTGCCAGCAGCTTAGAACATTCCCCCAATTCACCCCTCCACTTT. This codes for CASSLEHSPNSPLHF.

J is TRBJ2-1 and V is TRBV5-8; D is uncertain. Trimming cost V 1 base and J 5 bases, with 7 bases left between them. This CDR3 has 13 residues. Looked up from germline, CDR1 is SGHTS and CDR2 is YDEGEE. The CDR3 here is CASSLISDNEQFF. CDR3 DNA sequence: TGTGCCAGCAGCTTGATCTCAGACAATGAGCAGTTCTTC.

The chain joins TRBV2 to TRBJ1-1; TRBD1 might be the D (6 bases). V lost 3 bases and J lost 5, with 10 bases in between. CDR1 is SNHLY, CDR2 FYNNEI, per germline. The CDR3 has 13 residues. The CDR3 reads CASSEGGRTEAFF. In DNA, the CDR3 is TGTGCCAGCAGTGAGGGGGGGCGAACTGAAGCTTTCTTT.

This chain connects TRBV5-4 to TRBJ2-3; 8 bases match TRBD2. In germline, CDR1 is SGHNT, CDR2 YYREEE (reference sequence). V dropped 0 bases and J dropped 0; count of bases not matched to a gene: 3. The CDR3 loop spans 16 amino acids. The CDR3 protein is CASSLVSGGSTDTQYF. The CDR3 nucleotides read TGTGCCAGCAGCTTGGTGTCGGGAGGGAGCACAGATACGCAGTATTTT.

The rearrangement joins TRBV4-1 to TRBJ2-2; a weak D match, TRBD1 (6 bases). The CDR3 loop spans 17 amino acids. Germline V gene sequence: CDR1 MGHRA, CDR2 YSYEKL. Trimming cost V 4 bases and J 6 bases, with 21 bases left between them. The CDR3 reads CASSRGGFLWAPGELFF. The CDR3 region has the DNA TGCGCCAGCAGCCGAGGGGGATTTTTGTGGGCCCCCGGGGAGCTGTTTTTT.

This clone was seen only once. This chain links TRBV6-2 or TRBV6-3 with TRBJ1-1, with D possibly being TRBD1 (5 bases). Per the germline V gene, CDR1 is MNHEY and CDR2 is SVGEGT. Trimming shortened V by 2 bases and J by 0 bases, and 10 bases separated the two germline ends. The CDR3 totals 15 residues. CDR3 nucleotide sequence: TGTGCCAGCAGTTACGGGGCTGGGGTGAACACTGAAGCTTTCTTT. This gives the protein CASSYGAGVNTEAFF.

CDR3: CASSSQGVNEQFF. DNA of the CDR3: TGTGCCAGCAGCTCTCAGGGGGTCAATGAGCAGTTCTTC. The chain links TRBV3-1 (or the pseudogene TRBV3-2) to TRBJ2-1; 7 positions match TRBD1. CDR1 and CDR2 (germline): LGHDT, YNNKEL (reference sequence). The CDR3 is made up of 13 amino acids. V shed 5 bases, J shed 6 bases, and the junction held 4 bases outside the gene matches.

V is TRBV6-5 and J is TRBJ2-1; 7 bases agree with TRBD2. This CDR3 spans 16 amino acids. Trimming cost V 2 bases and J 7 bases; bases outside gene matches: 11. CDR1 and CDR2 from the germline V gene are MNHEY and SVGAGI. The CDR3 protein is CASSYKVTSQHNEQFF. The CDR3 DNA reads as TGTGCCAGCAGTTACAAAGTGACTAGCCAACATAATGAGCAGTTCTTC.

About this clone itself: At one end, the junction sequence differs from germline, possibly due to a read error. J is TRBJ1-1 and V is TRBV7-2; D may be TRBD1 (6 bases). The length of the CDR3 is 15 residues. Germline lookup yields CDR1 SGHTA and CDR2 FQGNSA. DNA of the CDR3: TGTGCCAGCAGCTTAGTGTCCCAGGGGAACACTGAAGTTTTCTTT. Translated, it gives CASSLVSQGNTEVFF.

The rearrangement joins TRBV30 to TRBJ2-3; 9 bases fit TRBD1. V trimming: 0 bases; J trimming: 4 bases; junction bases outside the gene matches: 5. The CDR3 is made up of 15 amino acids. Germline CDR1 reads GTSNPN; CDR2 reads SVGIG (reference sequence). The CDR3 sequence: CAWSVGNRGPDTQYF. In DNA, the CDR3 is TGTGCCTGGAGTGTAGGCAACAGGGGGCCAGATACGCAGTATTTT. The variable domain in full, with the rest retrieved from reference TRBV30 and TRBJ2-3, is SQTIHQWPATLVQPVGSPLSLECTVEGTSNPNLYWYRQAAGRGLQLLFYSVGIGQISSEVPQNLSASRPQDRQFILSSKKLLLSDSGFYLCAWSVGNRGPDTQYFGPGTRLTVL.

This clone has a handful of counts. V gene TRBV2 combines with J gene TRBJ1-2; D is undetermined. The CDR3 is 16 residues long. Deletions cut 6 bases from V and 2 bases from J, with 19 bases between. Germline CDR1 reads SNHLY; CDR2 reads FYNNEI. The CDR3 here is CASRGTRGFTNYGYTF. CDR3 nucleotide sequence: TGTGCCAGCAGAGGCACAAGAGGATTTACGAACTATGGCTACACCTTC.

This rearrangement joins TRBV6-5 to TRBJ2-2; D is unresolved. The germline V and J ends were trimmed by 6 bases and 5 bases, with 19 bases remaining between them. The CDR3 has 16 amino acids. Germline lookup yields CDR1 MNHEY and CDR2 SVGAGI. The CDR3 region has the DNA TGTGCCAGCAGCTACGTCGGTGGAAGAGGAACCGGGGAGCTGTTTTTT. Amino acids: CASSYVGGRGTGELFF.

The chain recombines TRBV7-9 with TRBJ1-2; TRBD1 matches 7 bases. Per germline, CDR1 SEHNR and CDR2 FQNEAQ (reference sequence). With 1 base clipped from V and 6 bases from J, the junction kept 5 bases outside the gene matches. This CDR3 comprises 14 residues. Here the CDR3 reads CASSLGGTADGYTF. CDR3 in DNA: TGTGCCAGCAGCTTAGGGGGGACAGCCGATGGCTACACCTTC. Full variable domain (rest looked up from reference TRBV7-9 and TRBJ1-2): DTGVSQNPRHKITKRGQNVTFRCDPISEHNRLYWYRQTLGQGPEFLTYFQNEAQLEKSRLLSDRFSAERPKGSFSTLEIQRTEQGDSAMYLCASSLGGTADGYTFGSGTRLTVV.

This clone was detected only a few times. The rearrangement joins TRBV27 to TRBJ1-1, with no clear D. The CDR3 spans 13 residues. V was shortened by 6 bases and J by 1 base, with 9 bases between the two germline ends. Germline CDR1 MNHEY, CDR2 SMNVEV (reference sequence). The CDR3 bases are TGTGCCAGCAGACGACACCAGAACACTGAAGCTTTCTTT. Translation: CASRRHQNTEAFF.